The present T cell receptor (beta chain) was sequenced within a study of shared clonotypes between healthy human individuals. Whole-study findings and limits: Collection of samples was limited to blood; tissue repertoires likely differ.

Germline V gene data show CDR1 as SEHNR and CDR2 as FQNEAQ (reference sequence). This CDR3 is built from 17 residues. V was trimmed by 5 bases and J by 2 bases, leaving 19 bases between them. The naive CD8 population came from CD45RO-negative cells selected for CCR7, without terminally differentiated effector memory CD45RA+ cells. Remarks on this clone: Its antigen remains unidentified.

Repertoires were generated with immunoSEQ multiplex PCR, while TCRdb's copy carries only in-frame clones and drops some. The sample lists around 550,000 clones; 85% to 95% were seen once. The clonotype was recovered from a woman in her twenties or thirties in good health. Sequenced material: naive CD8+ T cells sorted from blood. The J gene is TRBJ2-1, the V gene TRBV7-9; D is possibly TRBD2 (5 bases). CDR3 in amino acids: CASSHPSVWETYNEQFF. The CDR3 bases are TGTGCCAGCAGCCACCCGTCGGTTTGGGAGACCTACAATGAGCAGTTCTTC.